This T cell receptor beta chain was documented in a study of shared clonotypes between healthy human individuals. The CDR3 is 16 residues long. Germline trimming cut 2 bases from V and 2 bases from J; bases unmatched to any gene: 7. The germline CDR1 and CDR2 sequences are MNHNS and SASEGT. Genomic DNA of each subset was evenly split across several immunoSEQ plates. The table came from immunoSEQ multiplex PCR; TCRdb's copy has only in-frame clones and leaves some out. Of 450,000 to 500,000 clones listed, approximately 80% are singletons. The chain has TRBV6-1 and TRBJ2-3; 7 bases agree with TRBD2. The sample comprised PBMCs. The sequence was collected from a woman between 40 and 50 years old in good health. Some clones in this sample may be carry-over from other donors' samples. CDR3 sequence reads: CASSESGAGLTDTQYF. Written as DNA, the CDR3 is TGTGCCAGCAGTGAATCAGGAGCGGGGCTCACAGATACGCAGTATTTT.